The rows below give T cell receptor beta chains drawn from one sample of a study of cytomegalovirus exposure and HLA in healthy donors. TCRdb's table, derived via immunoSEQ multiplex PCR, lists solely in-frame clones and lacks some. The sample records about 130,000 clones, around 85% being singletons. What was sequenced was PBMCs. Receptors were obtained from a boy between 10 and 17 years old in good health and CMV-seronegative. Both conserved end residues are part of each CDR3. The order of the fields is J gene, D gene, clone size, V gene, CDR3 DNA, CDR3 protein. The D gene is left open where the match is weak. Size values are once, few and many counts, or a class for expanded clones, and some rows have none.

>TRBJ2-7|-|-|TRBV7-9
TGTGCCAGCAGCTCTTGGGACACCACCTACGAGCAGTACTTC
CASSSWDTTYEQYF
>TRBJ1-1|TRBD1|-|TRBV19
TGTGCCAGTAGCCAGGACAGGGGCCCTAACACTGAAGCTTTCTTT
CASSQDRGPNTEAFF
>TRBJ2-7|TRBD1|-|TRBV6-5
TGTGCCAGCAGTTCGGTCGACAGGGGCTACGAGCAGTACTTC
CASSSVDRGYEQYF
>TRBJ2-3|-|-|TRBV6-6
TGTGCCAGCAGTTACTCTCGGGGAGATACGCAGTATTTT
CASSYSRGDTQYF
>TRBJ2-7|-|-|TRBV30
TGTGCCTGGGCCGATCCTACCGACGAGCAGTACTTC
CAWADPTDEQYF
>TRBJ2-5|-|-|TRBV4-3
TGCGCCAGCAGCCAAGAGTGGGAAAGCACAGGGCAAGAGACCCAGTACTTC
CASSQEWESTGQETQYF
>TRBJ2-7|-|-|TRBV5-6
TGTGCCAGCAGCTATATTGGGACTCCCGGGGAGCAGTACTTC
CASSYIGTPGEQYF
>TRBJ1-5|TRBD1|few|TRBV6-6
TGTGCCAGCAACGACGACAGGGGGTTCTATCAGCCCCAGCATTTT
CASNDDRGFYQPQHF
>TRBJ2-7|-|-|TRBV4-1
TGCGCCAGCAGCCCAAGTGCAGGGGCCTACGAGCAGTACTTC
CASSPSAGAYEQYF
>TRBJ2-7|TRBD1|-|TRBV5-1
TGCGCCAGCAGCGCACAGCCCCGGACAGGAAGGGGCCTTAGCTCCTACGAGCAGTACTTC
CASSAQPRTGRGLSSYEQYF
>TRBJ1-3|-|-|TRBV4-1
TGCGCCAGCAGCCGCCTGACAGCTGGAAACACCATATATTTT
CASSRLTAGNTIYF
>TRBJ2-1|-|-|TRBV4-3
TGCGCCAGCAGCCAAGATCCAACTAGTGTTGAGCAGTTCTTC
CASSQDPTSVEQFF
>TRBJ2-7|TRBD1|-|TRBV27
TGTGCCAGCAGCCGGGACAGGGGATATGGGGAGCAGTACTTC
CASSRDRGYGEQYF
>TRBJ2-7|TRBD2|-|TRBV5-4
TGTGCCAGCAGCTTGGACGGGAGGTACGAGCAGTACTTC
CASSLDGRYEQYF
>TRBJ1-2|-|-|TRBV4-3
TGCGCCAGCAGCCAAGAGCCTCGGGTCTACTATGGCTACACCTTC
CASSQEPRVYYGYTF